This is a list of T cell receptor beta chains from one sample in a study of blood T cells in healthy people across ages. A single record per CDR3 protein comes from TCRdb applying MiXCR to the 5' RACE reads. The sample has approximately 2,000,000 distinct CDR3 sequences; roughly two fifths are singletons. Specimen: blood. The receptors originated from a human donor in good health. Each CDR3 is given with its conserved first and last residue. D genes are given only for firm matches. Size tells how often a clone was seen (once, few, many) or the class of an expanded clone, and some rows leave it out.

TRBV9	TRBJ1-1	.	.	CASSGNWHTEAFF	TGTGCCAGCAGCGGGAACTGGCACACTGAAGCTTTCTTT
TRBV15	TRBJ1-2	.	.	CATSKNPRVEDGYTF	TGTGCCACCAGCAAGAATCCCAGGGTCGAGGACGGCTACACCTTC
TRBV12-3/TRBV12-4	TRBJ1-2	.	TRBD1	CASSFGDSPNYGYTF	TGTGCCAGCAGTTTTGGGGACAGTCCGAACTATGGCTACACCTTC
TRBV28	TRBJ2-1	.	TRBD2	CASSWGLAEAEYNEQFF	TGTGCCAGCAGTTGGGGACTAGCGGAGGCAGAGTACAATGAGCAGTTCTTC
TRBV6-5	TRBJ2-7	.	TRBD1	CASSRTGGIGQYF	TGTGCCAGCAGCAGGACAGGGGGTATCGGGCAGTACTTC
TRBV20-1	TRBJ2-3	.	.	CSANSGGADTQYF	TGCAGTGCTAATTCCGGGGGCGCAGATACGCAGTATTTT
TRBV12-5	TRBJ1-5	.	.	CASGLDSYSPQHF	TGTGCTAGTGGTTTGGACTCCTACTCGCCCCAGCATTTT
TRBV4-1	TRBJ2-1	few	.	CASSQLQGGSTGWSEQFF	TGCGCCAGCAGCCAACTTCAAGGAGGGAGTACGGGTTGGTCTGAGCAGTTCTTC
TRBV15	TRBJ2-1	.	.	CATSRTTGRAEQFF	TGTGCCACCAGCCGAACCACAGGGAGGGCTGAGCAGTTCTTC
TRBV28	TRBJ1-4	.	.	CASSLHGRGSNEKLFF	TGTGCCAGCAGTTTACATGGGAGGGGTTCTAATGAAAAACTGTTTTTT
TRBV5-6	TRBJ1-1	.	TRBD1	CASSLNRGGLNTEAFF	TGTGCCAGCAGCTTAAACAGGGGGGGGTTGAACACTGAAGCTTTCTTT
TRBV7-9	TRBJ2-3	few	.	CASSPALRTSTDTQYF	TGTGCCAGCAGCCCGGCATTACGAACTAGCACAGATACGCAGTATTTT
TRBV7-9	TRBJ1-4	.	TRBD1	CASSYGDRASTNEKLFF	TGTGCCAGCAGTTATGGAGACAGGGCTTCGACTAATGAAAAACTGTTTTTT
TRBV5-1	TRBJ2-7	few	.	CASSLGFSGAGGEQYF	TGCGCCAGCAGCTTGGGCTTCTCCGGGGCTGGCGGTGAGCAGTACTTC
TRBV28	TRBJ2-2	.	.	CASSSWTRDTGELFF	TGTGCCAGCAGTTCGTGGACACGAGACACCGGGGAGCTGTTTTTT
TRBV10-3	TRBJ2-1	.	TRBD1	CAISGTGGRNEQFF	TGTGCCATCAGTGGGACAGGGGGCCGAAATGAGCAGTTCTTC
TRBV4-3	TRBJ2-1	few	.	CASSQGVGIKQFF	TGCGCCAGCAGCCAAGGGGTCGGTATTAAGCAGTTCTTC
TRBV28	TRBJ2-7	few	.	CASSPGGTRYYEQYF	TGTGCCAGCAGTCCCGGCGGGACACGTTACTACGAGCAGTACTTC
TRBV6-5	TRBJ1-2	.	TRBD1	CASSYSSPGGAGYTF	TGTGCCAGCAGTTACTCTTCCCCAGGGGGTGCTGGCTACACCTTC
TRBV15	TRBJ1-5	few	.	CATSRRPGAADQPQHF	TGTGCCACCAGCAGACGCCCAGGGGCAGCAGATCAGCCCCAGCATTTT
TRBV7-2	TRBJ1-3	once	.	CASSLLGVGDTIYF	TGTGCCAGCAGCTTATTGGGGGTCGGCGACACCATATATTTT
TRBV7-2	TRBJ2-6	.	.	CASSALGANVLTF	TGTGCCAGCAGCGCTTTGGGGGCCAACGTCCTGACTTTC